This T cell receptor beta chain was captured in a study of blood T cell repertoires in COVID-19. Across under 25 US areas, participants ranged in age from roughly 18 to 89 years. Participant reports of clinical history set cohort assignment. Exposed volunteers were people who met a COVID-19 case within 2 weeks before study entry. Sequencing was performed with immunoSEQ multiplex PCR; in TCRdb, only in-frame clones are kept and a portion is missing. The sample includes roughly 400,000 clones, more than 70% of them seen just once. The CDR3 spans 14 residues. The germline V gene has CDR1 SGHKS and CDR2 YYEKEE (reference sequence). Trimming stripped 2 bases from V and 5 bases from J, with 11 bases between.

The clonotype was recovered from a woman between 18 and 30 years old who had been exposed to COVID-19. The V and J genes are TRBV5-5 and TRBJ2-1, with a weak D call TRBD1 (5 bases). Sequencing was done on a sample of PBMCs or T cells enriched from blood (not recorded which). The CDR3, as DNA: TGTGCCAGCAGCTTAGGTGAAGGGGACAATGAGCAGTTCTTC. Amino acids: CASSLGEGDNEQFF.